This T cell receptor beta chain was sequenced for a study of tumor and adjacent non-tumor tissue in lung cancer. No cell sorting was done before RNA was extracted from the tissue. This clonotype was seen only a few times. Given a much more abundant clone one base away, this may be a read error. The germline V gene encodes CDR1 SGHNT and CDR2 YYREEE (reference sequence). The CDR3 extends over 20 amino acids. The library came from three nested PCR rounds adapted from ARM-PCR protocols. TCRdb fed the multiplex PCR reads into MiXCR, producing one record per CDR3 protein. The table has 75,000 to 80,000 distinct CDR3 sequences, 75% to 90% seen once; the top ten hold roughly 13%.

The sequenced sample was lung tumor tissue. The chain couples TRBV5-4 to TRBJ2-1, with 15 bases identical to TRBD2. The sequence was collected from a woman aged 50 to 60 with non-small cell lung cancer. The CDR3 DNA is TGTGCCAACAGCTTGGTAGGGGGGACTAGCGGGAGGAGGACCTACAATGAGCAGTTCTTC. Amino acid sequence: CANSLVGGTSGRRTYNEQFF.